The next 32 T cell receptor beta chains were all read from a single sample in a study of CD8 T cells in ankylosing spondylitis. Each CDR3 protein is one row after TCRdb ran MiXCR on the 5' RACE reads. The table shows over 600,000 distinct CDR3 sequences, with about 20% occurring only once. The antigens these receptors bind are not known. Study-wide results and limits: Roughly eight highly homologous variants made up a TCR beta motif that seemed to typify ankylosing spondylitis blood.

The sample taken for sequencing was blood, either unsorted or a sorted T cell fraction (not recorded which). The receptors derive from a male donor with ankylosing spondylitis.

The genes are TRBV12-3 or TRBV12-4 and TRBJ2-7, with TRBD1 matching over 8 bases. The CDR3 covers 17 residues. The junction had 16 bases not matched to a gene; V was cut back by 5 bases and J by 4 bases. CDR3 sequence: CASSSTSAGQVSYEQYF. In nucleotides, the CDR3 is TGTGCCAGCAGTAGCACCTCGGCGGGACAGGTTTCGTACGAGCAGTACTTC.

In this sample, this clonotype turned up a few times. The rearrangement joins TRBV7-9 to TRBJ2-1; 9 nucleotides align to TRBD2. This CDR3 is 16 amino acids long. With V trimmed by 4 bases and J by 8 bases, 12 bases remained unmatched. Germline CDR1 SEHNR, CDR2 FQNEAQ (reference sequence). The DNA for the CDR3 is TGTGCCAGCAGCTCGGGTGGCGGGAGGGCCCGTGATGAGCAGTTCTTC. It yields the protein CASSSGGGRARDEQFF.

There are a few counts of this clonotype. The V gene is TRBV5-1, the J gene TRBJ1-5, with a tentative D call TRBD1 (6 bases). The germline gives CDR1 SGHRS, CDR2 YFSETQ. CDR3 length: 19 amino acids. The germline V and J ends were trimmed by 4 bases and 1 base, with 24 bases remaining between them. The CDR3 nucleotides read TGCGCCAGCAGCCTCGTTCATTGGGGGGCGTTGGAAAGCAATCAGCCCCAGCATTTT. Its translation is CASSLVHWGALESNQPQHF. The full variable domain, rest sourced from reference TRBV5-1 and TRBJ1-5, is KAGVTQTPRYLIKTRGQQVTLSCSPISGHRSVSWYQQTPGQGLQFLFEYFSETQRNKGNFPGRFSGRQFSNSRSEMNVSTLELGDSALYLCASSLVHWGALESNQPQHFGDGTRLSIL.

The sample holds many counts of this clonotype. This rearrangement joins TRBV20-1 to TRBJ2-7; D remains unclear. This CDR3 comprises 14 residues. Germline V gene sequence: CDR1 DFQATT, CDR2 SNEGSKA (reference sequence). V gave up 1 base and J gave up 0 bases, with 10 bases separating them. Written as DNA, the CDR3 is TGCAGTGCTAGAGGCTATGAGAGCTCCTACGAGCAGTACTTC. It translates to CSARGYESSYEQYF.

V gene TRBV3-1 combines with J gene TRBJ2-1; D possibly corresponds to TRBD2 (5 bases). The ends were cut back, 1 base at V and 12 bases at J, with 19 bases in the middle. Looked up from germline, CDR1 is LGHDT and CDR2 is YNNKEL (reference sequence). This CDR3 is built from 15 residues. CDR3 bases: TGTGCCAGCAGCCAAGGGGCTACCCTCCTGGGGAGGCAGTTCTTC. Translating gives CASSQGATLLGRQFF.

The rearrangement links TRBV28 to TRBJ2-7, with TRBD2 matching over 8 bases. This CDR3 region has 15 residues. V trimming: 3 bases; J trimming: 4 bases; junction bases outside the gene matches: 8. Germline values: CDR1 MDHEN, CDR2 SYDVKM. The CDR3 coding sequence is TGTGCCAGCAGTTTTAGAGGGACTAGAGAGTACGAGCAGTACTTC. Translating it yields CASSFRGTREYEQYF.

The chain recombines TRBV5-1 with TRBJ2-2, with 13 bases identical to TRBD2. The germline V gene has CDR1 SGHRS and CDR2 YFSETQ. V lost 0 bases to trimming and J lost 0 bases; unmatched junction nucleotides: 5. This CDR3 region has 19 residues. CDR3 bases: TGCGCCAGCAGCTTGGAACTAGCGGGAGGGGATCCGAACACCGGGGAGCTGTTTTTT. Its protein product is CASSLELAGGDPNTGELFF. The entire variable domain, with the rest obtained from reference TRBV5-1 and TRBJ2-2, is as follows: KAGVTQTPRYLIKTRGQQVTLSCSPISGHRSVSWYQQTPGQGLQFLFEYFSETQRNKGNFPGRFSGRQFSNSRSEMNVSTLELGDSALYLCASSLELAGGDPNTGELFFGEGSRLTVL.

A few counts support this clonotype. The rearrangement links TRBV5-5 to TRBJ2-1; 11 bases are shared with TRBD2. The germline CDR1 and CDR2 sequences are SGHKS and YYEKEE (reference sequence). The trim removed 5 bases at V and 16 bases at J, leaving 11 bases unmatched. This CDR3 region has 13 residues. The DNA for the CDR3 is TGTGCCAGCAGTCCGACTAGCGGGGCCGAGCTATTCTTC. Translated, it gives CASSPTSGAELFF.

The rearrangement uses TRBV6-1 and TRBJ1-5; D may be TRBD1 (5 bases). Germline assignment: CDR1 MNHNS and CDR2 SASEGT. V was clipped by 2 bases and J by 6 bases, with 11 bases between them. The CDR3 is 14 residues long. CDR3 region: CASSERGPLQPQHF. CDR3 nucleotide sequence: TGTGCCAGCAGTGAAAGGGGACCCCTTCAGCCCCAGCATTTT.

This rearrangement joins TRBV6-1 to TRBJ2-1, with D unclear. There are 15 residues in the CDR3. The V end lost 3 bases, the J end lost 5 bases, and 14 bases lay between the germline ends. In germline, CDR1 is MNHNS, CDR2 SASEGT. This chain's CDR3 is CASSDGVGRNNEQFF. The CDR3 DNA follows: TGTGCCAGCAGTGACGGTGTCGGACGGAACAATGAGCAGTTCTTC.

The V and J genes are TRBV5-1 and TRBJ2-7; possible D gene TRBD2, 5 bases. This CDR3 has 16 amino acids. Germline V lookup: CDR1 SGHRS, CDR2 YFSETQ. V lost 4 bases to trimming and J lost 0 bases, with 17 bases between them. In DNA, the CDR3 is TGCGCCAGCAGCATCTCAGCGGACCCGAGCTCCTACGAGCAGTACTTC. It is translated as CASSISADPSSYEQYF.

This clonotype was counted many times. This chain links TRBV4-2 with TRBJ2-3; 12 bases are shared with TRBD2. Germline V lookup: CDR1 LGHNA, CDR2 YNFKEQ. J was trimmed by 6 bases and V by 4 bases; bases with no gene match: 8. The CDR3 covers 16 residues. The CDR3 DNA reads TGTGCCAGCAGCCTTCGGACTAGCGGGGAGGTTGATACGCAGTATTTT. Its translation: CASSLRTSGEVDTQYF.

This clonotype was seen a few times. V gene TRBV4-1 combines with J gene TRBJ2-7; no clear D gene. V dropped 2 bases and J dropped 2 bases, with 19 bases sitting between them. CDR1 is MGHRA and CDR2 is YSYEKL in the germline V gene. The CDR3 is 17 residues long. The DNA of the CDR3 is TGCGCCAGCAGCCAAAGCCACCTTTCACTGACCCCCTACGAGCAGTACTTC. Amino acid sequence: CASSQSHLSLTPYEQYF.

Written as DNA, the CDR3 is TGTGCCAGCAGCTTAGAGGGGTATAGCTCCTACAATGAGCAGTTCTTC. This codes for CASSLEGYSSYNEQFF. The V call is TRBV7-3, the J call TRBJ2-1; D tentatively reads TRBD1 or TRBD2 (5 bases each). The ends were cut back, 2 bases at V and 0 bases at J, with 11 bases in the middle. The CDR3 length is 16 residues. Germline V gives CDR1 SGHTA, CDR2 FQGTGA.

The V and J genes are TRBV4-3 and TRBJ2-2; D is unresolved. Germline V lookup: CDR1 LGHNA, CDR2 YSLEER. CDR3 length: 14 residues. Trimming shortened V by 1 base and J by 4 bases, and 7 bases separated the two germline ends. CDR3 protein: CASSQVWGTGELFF. CDR3 DNA: TGCGCCAGCAGCCAAGTTTGGGGCACCGGGGAGCTGTTTTTT.

The chain uses TRBV20-1 and TRBJ2-1; 10 nucleotides match TRBD2. Looked up from germline, CDR1 is DFQATT and CDR2 is SNEGSKA (reference sequence). V lost 0 bases, J lost 0 bases, and 8 bases stayed unmatched. This CDR3 has 18 amino acids. CDR3: CSARDQSGRAVSYNEQFF. The CDR3 nucleotides are TGCAGTGCTAGAGATCAGAGCGGGAGGGCGGTCTCCTACAATGAGCAGTTCTTC.

The chain couples TRBV28 to TRBJ1-6; D gene ambiguous. CDR1 is MDHEN and CDR2 is SYDVKM in the germline V gene. V was pared by 6 bases and J by 5 bases, with 5 bases between. The CDR3 runs to 12 residues. The CDR3 protein is CASRGDNSPLHF. CDR3 DNA: TGTGCCAGCAGGGGAGATAATTCACCCCTCCACTTT.

This clonotype was seen more than once but under ten times. The chain employs TRBV29-1 and TRBJ1-1; no clear D gene. The germline V and J ends were trimmed by 7 bases and 3 bases, with 15 bases remaining between them. Per germline, CDR1 SQVTM and CDR2 ANQGSEA. CDR3 size: 13 residues. The CDR3: CSAKLGRDTEAFF. In nucleotides, the CDR3 is TGCAGCGCCAAGCTAGGGAGGGACACTGAAGCTTTCTTT.

The chain employs TRBV12-3 or TRBV12-4 and TRBJ1-1; D call uncertain. Trimming removed 6 bases from V and 0 bases from J, with 14 bases in between. The CDR3 consists of 15 residues. Here the CDR3 reads CASSPTGPLNTEAFF. CDR3 coding DNA: TGTGCCAGCAGCCCAACCGGGCCCCTGAACACTGAAGCTTTCTTT.

This clonotype was found many times. V usage is TRBV7-2 and J usage is TRBJ2-2; D is unresolved. Germline assignment: CDR1 SGHTA and CDR2 FQGNSA. V was clipped by 11 bases and J by 8 bases, with 9 bases between them. The CDR3 has 10 residues. The CDR3 DNA sequence: TGTGCCTTCCTTCGGGGGGAGCTGTTTTTT. Amino acid sequence: CAFLRGELFF.

V and J are TRBV20-1 and TRBJ1-2; 9 bases match TRBD1. This CDR3 comprises 15 residues. After removal of 5 bases from V and 1 base from J, the junction contained 8 bases not matched to a gene. Germline values: CDR1 DFQATT, CDR2 SNEGSKA (reference sequence). The CDR3 region has the DNA TGCAGTGCTTTTAAGGGGACAGGGATTAACTATGGCTACACCTTC. This sequence encodes CSAFKGTGINYGYTF.

This clonotype was counted a few times. V is TRBV12-3 or TRBV12-4 and J is TRBJ2-1; D is uncertain. Trimming took 6 bases from V and 2 from J, leaving 14 bases between them. The CDR3 extends over 15 amino acids. The CDR3 region has the DNA TGTGCCAGCAGGCAGCCCGGAGCCCCCTACAATGAGCAGTTCTTC. It translates to CASRQPGAPYNEQFF.

This clonotype was seen only a few times. The chain recombines TRBV19 with TRBJ2-1; D possibly corresponds to TRBD2 (5 bases). The V end was cut by 3 bases, the J end by 3 bases, with 15 bases between. The CDR3 is 16 amino acids. CDR1 LNHDA and CDR2 SQIVND come from the germline V gene (reference sequence). The CDR3 DNA follows: TGTGCCAGTAGTATGGTCGGCAGCGGAGGCTACAATGAGCAGTTCTTC. Translated, it gives CASSMVGSGGYNEQFF.

The V and J genes are TRBV3-1 and TRBJ2-3, with TRBD2 matching over 7 bases. CDR1 and CDR2 (germline): LGHDT, YNNKEL (reference sequence). The CDR3 totals 15 residues. The junction had 4 bases not matched to a gene; V was cut back by 3 bases and J by 1 base. The CDR3 reads CASSHVLAGTDTQYF. Here the CDR3 DNA reads TGTGCCAGCAGCCATGTCCTAGCGGGCACAGATACGCAGTATTTT.

This chain uses TRBV19 with TRBJ1-1, with D uncertain. The CDR3 is 13 residues long. Germline CDR1 reads LNHDA; CDR2 reads SQIVND (reference sequence). The ends were cut back, 2 bases at V and 1 base at J, with 5 bases in the middle. The CDR3 loop is CASSIIRNTEAFF. The DNA of the CDR3 is TGTGCCAGTAGTATAATCCGGAACACTGAAGCTTTCTTT.

V is TRBV20-1 and J is TRBJ2-1; 9 nucleotides match TRBD2. Germline CDR1 and CDR2: DFQATT and SNEGSKA (reference sequence). CDR3 length: 13 residues. The CDR3 here is CIAAGGDYNEQFF. The CDR3 DNA is TGCATTGCGGCGGGAGGGGATTACAATGAGCAGTTCTTC.

The rearrangement uses TRBV4-1 and TRBJ2-1, with D unresolved. Germline V gene data show CDR1 as MGHRA and CDR2 as YSYEKL. The CDR3 is 13 residues long. V dropped 4 bases and J dropped 6 bases, with 10 bases sitting between them. CDR3 sequence: CASSPVGLNEQFF. Here the CDR3 DNA reads TGCGCCAGCAGCCCGGTTGGTCTCAATGAGCAGTTCTTC.

The genes are TRBV28 and TRBJ2-7, with a tentative D call TRBD2 (5 bases). CDR3 length: 13 amino acids. With 3 bases removed from V and 7 bases from J, the gap between germline ends came to 13 bases. Germline CDR1 and CDR2: MDHEN and SYDVKM. CDR3 DNA sequence: TGTGCCAGCAGTTTCCCTATAACGGGAGAGCAGTACTTC. Its protein is CASSFPITGEQYF.

This clonotype was observed many times. The J gene is TRBJ2-1, the V gene TRBV29-1; either TRBD1 or TRBD2 may supply D (5 bases each). This CDR3 spans 15 amino acids. CDR1 SQVTM and CDR2 ANQGSEA come from the germline V gene. Trimming pared 3 bases from V and 5 bases from J, leaving 17 bases between. The CDR3: CSVDPTAVGNNEQFF. CDR3 DNA sequence: TGCAGCGTTGACCCGACAGCAGTCGGGAACAATGAGCAGTTCTTC.

This clonotype was counted at least ten times. The chain carries TRBV6-5 and TRBJ1-5; no reliable D call. This CDR3 region has 15 residues. Trimming shortened V by 0 bases and J by 4 bases, and 10 bases separated the two germline ends. Germline assignment: CDR1 MNHEY and CDR2 SVGAGI. The chain's CDR3 is CASSYSVQQNQPQHF. The DNA for the CDR3 is TGTGCCAGCAGTTACTCGGTACAACAGAATCAGCCCCAGCATTTT.

This sequence joins TRBV28 and TRBJ2-7, with 9 bases aligning to TRBD2. CDR3 size: 14 residues. V lost 7 bases to trimming and J lost 4 bases; unmatched junction nucleotides: 8. Per the germline V gene, CDR1 is MDHEN and CDR2 is SYDVKM. This CDR3 is CASTSSGRGYEQYF. CDR3 nucleotides: TGTGCCAGCACCAGTAGCGGGAGAGGATACGAGCAGTACTTC. Full variable domain (outside the CDR3, taken from reference TRBV28 and TRBJ2-7): DVKVTQSSRYLVKRTGEKVFLECVQDMDHENMFWYRQDPGLGLRLIYFSYDVKMKEKGDIPEGYSVSREKKERFSLILESASTNQTSMYLCASTSSGRGYEQYFGPGTRLTVT.

In this sample, this clonotype turned up a few times. V is TRBV4-1 and J is TRBJ1-1; D might be TRBD1 (6 bases). This CDR3 spans 13 amino acids. Per the germline V gene, CDR1 is MGHRA and CDR2 is YSYEKL. The germline V and J ends were trimmed by 6 bases and 4 bases, with 12 bases remaining between them. This chain's CDR3 is CASSDRGATEAFF. The CDR3 bases are TGCGCCAGCAGTGACCGGGGGGCCACTGAAGCTTTCTTT.